This T cell receptor (beta chain) was identified during a study of monozygotic twins with inflammatory bowel disease. The CDR3 sequence is 15 residues long. The germline CDR1 and CDR2 sequences are LNHDA and SQIVND (reference sequence). A remark on this clonotype: Its antigen is currently unknown.

No DNA is given; TCRdb re-called the 5' RACE reads and lists each CDR3 protein once. The sample table includes around 200,000 distinct CDR3 sequences. Notes on the study in general: IBD patients showed reduced TCRbeta diversity (inverse Simpson) versus healthy co-twins.

The sequenced sample was blood. The sequence came from a human donor with ulcerative colitis or Crohn's disease, or a healthy co-twin of an affected twin (not recorded which). The rearrangement links TRBV19 to TRBJ2-3; TCRdb outputs TRBD1, but without DNA this stays unchecked. The CDR3: CASSIQRQGPDTQYF.